The T cell receptor beta chain described here comes from a study of human T cells and chemical hapten exposure. This CDR3 comprises 12 residues. Germline V gene data show CDR1 as SEHNR and CDR2 as FQNEAQ (reference sequence). V lost 5 bases to trimming and J lost 13 bases, with 12 bases between them. Time point given: patch test 1, 2 weeks after DPC sensitization. Regarding treatment: therapeutic diphenylcyclopropenone sensitization with weekly scalp DPC. Those who donated were patients with alopecia, 18 to 70 years of age, and suitable for DPC. Using its own MiXCR run on the RACE reads, TCRdb lists one record per CDR3 protein. Of about 57,000 distinct CDR3 sequences in the sample, approximately 8.6% are singletons; the top ten hold roughly 15%. This clonotype was picked up many times.

This sequence joins TRBV7-9 and TRBJ1-6; D call uncertain. The sequence was obtained from a woman between 40 and 55 years old with alopecia areata. Some clones in this sample may be carry-over from other donors' samples. Here the sequenced sample was whole blood, taken in connection with sensitization to the hapten diphenylcyclopropenone (DPC). CDR3 sequence (DNA): TGTGCCAGCAGCCGGTCGGACCGGCCCCTCCACTTT. Encoded protein: CASSRSDRPLHF. Combining the CDR3 with reference TRBV7-9 and TRBJ1-6 gives the whole variable domain DTGVSQNPRHKITKRGQNVTFRCDPISEHNRLYWYRQTLGQGPEFLTYFQNEAQLEKSRLLSDRFSAERPKGSFSTLEIQRTEQGDSAMYLCASSRSDRPLHFGNGTRLTVT.